These T cell receptor beta chains were read from a single sample in a study of blood T cell repertoires in COVID-19. Clones were sequenced by immunoSEQ multiplex PCR, and TCRdb holds only the in-frame ones, with some missing. The repertoire has under 85,000 clones, around 85% of them found once; the top ten carry 9.5% to 15%. The specimen was peripheral blood. Receptors originate from a human donor in a cohort sampled during active COVID-19. The CDR3 runs from the conserved cysteine through the conserved F or W. Fields, in order: J gene, V gene, clone size, D gene, CDR3 DNA, CDR3 protein. D genes are given only for firm matches. Not all rows give a size; the values are once, few, many and, for expanded clones, a class.

>TRBJ1-3|TRBV5-1|NA|TRBD1
TGCGCCAGCAGCTCCGGACAGGGGGGACTCTCTGGAAACACCATATATTTT
CASSSGQGGLSGNTIYF
>TRBJ1-6|TRBV5-5|NA|NA
TGTGCCAGCAGCTTGGGATCACAGTCTTCCTATAATTCACCCCTCCACTTT
CASSLGSQSSYNSPLHF
>TRBJ2-4|TRBV14|NA|TRBD1
TGTGCCAGCAGCCAAGCCCCCTTTCGCCGACAGGGGAGAGAAAACATTCAGTACTTC
CASSQAPFRRQGRENIQYF
>TRBJ1-1|TRBV3-1/TRBV3-2|once|NA
TGTGCCAGCAGCCAAGATCCGGAGTACTCCAAAAGGGCTTTCTTT
CASSQDPEYSKRAFF
>TRBJ2-3|TRBV28|NA|TRBD1
TGTGCCAGCAGTTTAAGGGGACAGGGCACAGATACGCAGTATTTT
CASSLRGQGTDTQYF
>TRBJ2-7|TRBV5-6|NA|TRBD2
TGTGCCAGCAGCCTGGGACTAGGTTACGAGCAGTACTTC
CASSLGLGYEQYF
>TRBJ1-4|TRBV5-1|few|NA
TGCGCCAGCAGCTTGGACAGGGTGGGGGAAAAACTGTTTTTT
CASSLDRVGEKLFF
>TRBJ1-2|TRBV6-5|NA|NA
TGTGCCAGCAGCCGGGGACAAAACTATGGCTACACCTTC
CASSRGQNYGYTF
>TRBJ2-3|TRBV7-8|once|NA
TGTGCCAGCAGGGCAATACGGGGGTTCACAGATACGCAGTATTTT
CASRAIRGFTDTQYF
>TRBJ2-7|TRBV6-6|once|NA
TGTGCCAGCAGCGGCGGGACCGGGTCCTACGAGCAGTACTTC
CASSGGTGSYEQYF
>TRBJ2-6|TRBV7-9|NA|NA
TGTGCCAGCAGCTTGACAGGTGGGGCCAACGTCCTGACTTTC
CASSLTGGANVLTF
>TRBJ1-1|TRBV5-1|NA|TRBD1
TGCGCCAGCAGCCGAGGACAGGGGACTGAAGCTTTCTTT
CASSRGQGTEAFF
>TRBJ2-1|TRBV24-1|NA|TRBD1
TGTGCCACCAGTGATAGTGGACAGGGTGGGCACAATGAGCAGTTCTTC
CATSDSGQGGHNEQFF
>TRBJ1-4|TRBV7-2|NA|TRBD1
TGTGCCAGCAGCTTAGACAGGGGAGATGAAAAACTGTTTTTT
CASSLDRGDEKLFF
>TRBJ1-5|TRBV15|NA|TRBD1
TGTGCCACCGGACGGAACCCCGGACAGGGGGTACATCAGCCCCAGCATTTT
CATGRNPGQGVHQPQHF
>TRBJ1-3|TRBV15|NA|TRBD1
TGTGCCACCAGCAGGGCGACAGGGGGCCCCAGAAACACCATATATTTT
CATSRATGGPRNTIYF
>TRBJ2-1|TRBV10-3|NA|NA
TGTGCCATCAGGGGGAACCAGGGGCACAATGAGCAGTTCTTC
CAIRGNQGHNEQFF
>TRBJ2-3|TRBV5-1|NA|TRBD1
TGCGCCAGCAGATCGTGGACAGGGAACACAGATACGCAGTATTTT
CASRSWTGNTDTQYF
>TRBJ2-1|TRBV3-1/TRBV3-2|NA|NA
TGTGCCAGCAGCCAAAATAGGGCGGGGTACAATGAGCAGTTCTTC
CASSQNRAGYNEQFF
>TRBJ2-3|TRBV11-2|NA|TRBD2
TGTGCCAGCAGCTTAGGAGCGGGGGAAGAAGATACGCAGTATTTT
CASSLGAGEEDTQYF
>TRBJ1-6|TRBV28|NA|NA
TGTGCCAGCAGTTTATTGACAGGAAATTCACCCCTCCACTTT
CASSLLTGNSPLHF
>TRBJ2-5|TRBV28|once|NA
TGTGCCAGCAGTTTAACGGCGGGACGACAAGAGACCCAGTACTTC
CASSLTAGRQETQYF
>TRBJ2-3|TRBV7-3|NA|NA
TGTGCCAGCAGCTTTTTACCGGGGAGCACAGATACGCAGTATTTT
CASSFLPGSTDTQYF
>TRBJ2-7|TRBV28|once|NA
TGTGCCAGCAGTACTACGTCCTACGAGCAGTACTTC
CASSTTSYEQYF
>TRBJ1-1|TRBV5-1|NA|TRBD1
TGCGCCAGCAGCTTGGGGGACAGTGTCAGAGCTTTCTTT
CASSLGDSVRAFF
>TRBJ2-2|TRBV5-1|NA|TRBD2
TGCGCCAGCAGCTTGTCTAGCGGGGGGCCGAGCGGGGAGCTGTTTTTT
CASSLSSGGPSGELFF
>TRBJ1-2|TRBV6-6|NA|TRBD1
TGTGCCAGCACAGGACAGGGAGGGATATTGGGCTACACCTTC
CASTGQGGILGYTF
>TRBJ2-1|TRBV9|NA|TRBD2
TGTGCCAGCAGCGTCCGGGGGGGCGCGACCTACAATGAGCAGTTCTTC
CASSVRGGATYNEQFF
>TRBJ2-1|TRBV7-6|NA|TRBD1
TGTGCCAGCAGCCGCGCAGGGGGCGCCTACAATGAGCAGTTCTTC
CASSRAGGAYNEQFF
>TRBJ2-2|TRBV10-3|NA|TRBD1
TGTGCCATCAGGCGTTCCCCGGACAGGGGTACCGGGGAGCTGTTTTTT
CAIRRSPDRGTGELFF
>TRBJ1-6|TRBV11-2|few|NA
TGTGCCAGCAGCACCTCGATCCAGCCCGGGAATTCACCCCTCCACTTT
CASSTSIQPGNSPLHF